Presented here are 7 T cell receptor beta chains from one specimen sequenced in a study of blood T cell repertoires in COVID-19 (TCRdb year 2020). Libraries were made using the immunoSEQ multiplex PCR assay. TCRdb re-hosts the immuneACCESS table, in-frame sequences only. Its copies lack some clones; in the studies checked, an unresolved V gene accounts for under half of them, and the cause for the rest is not known. In this sample the table shows 200,000 to 250,000 clones, around three quarters of which occur a single time. The top ten clonotypes cover 5.5% of the sample. The sample consisted of peripheral blood. The receptors were sampled from a woman in her seventies with acute or convalescent COVID-19.

J is TRBJ2-3 and V is TRBV7-3, with TRBD2 identical over 7 bases. This CDR3 is 17 amino acids long. Germline-derived CDR1 and CDR2 are SGHTA and FQGTGA. Trimming cost V 2 bases and J 4 bases; bases outside gene matches: 12. For the CDR3, the DNA is TGTGCCAGCAGCTTAGGTAGAGGAGGGAGGGATGCAGATACGCAGTATTTT. Amino acid sequence: CASSLGRGGRDADTQYF.

The chain employs TRBV28 and TRBJ1-1; D is perhaps TRBD1 (6 bases). Between the trimmed V and J ends, which lost 2 bases and 0 bases, there was a span of 13 bases. CDR3 length: 16 residues. Germline assignment: CDR1 MDHEN and CDR2 SYDVKM. The CDR3 here is CASSLTAGVMNTEAFF. DNA for the CDR3: TGTGCCAGCAGTTTAACGGCAGGGGTAATGAACACTGAAGCTTTCTTT.

This clone was counted only a few times. The chain uses TRBV2 and TRBJ1-5; D is ambiguous. CDR1 SNHLY and CDR2 FYNNEI come from the germline V gene. The CDR3 length is 15 residues. Trimming pared 7 bases from V and 3 bases from J, leaving 16 bases between. Here the CDR3 reads CASTTAGFLNQPQHF. CDR3 sequence (DNA): TGTGCCAGCACCACGGCCGGGTTCCTCAATCAGCCCCAGCATTTT.

This clone was found many times. The chain has TRBV6-1 and TRBJ1-2, with D perhaps TRBD1 (6 bases). Germline V gene data show CDR1 as MNHNS and CDR2 as SASEGT. This CDR3 contains 15 residues. Trimming shortened V by 3 bases and J by 4 bases, and 15 bases separated the two germline ends. CDR3 region: CASSESRGYPYGYTF. CDR3 DNA: TGTGCCAGCAGTGAGTCCAGGGGCTACCCCTATGGCTACACCTTC.

The gene calls are TRBV5-1 and TRBJ2-1; TRBD2 matches at 10 bases. The CDR3 covers 15 residues. V shed 2 bases and J 6 bases; nucleotides not matched to a gene: 5. Germline V gene data show CDR1 as SGHRS and CDR2 as YFSETQ. CDR3 coding DNA: TGCGCCAGCAGCTTCCTAGCGGGAGATCTCAATGAGCAGTTCTTC. Protein: CASSFLAGDLNEQFF.

The chain carries TRBV11-3 and TRBJ2-7; 7 nucleotides match TRBD1. This CDR3 has 14 residues. The V gene end was trimmed by 5 bases and the J gene end by 2 bases; junction bases not matched to a gene: 6. Germline values: CDR1 SGHNT, CDR2 YENEEA. The CDR3 region is CASSPGQVPYEQYF. CDR3 DNA sequence: TGTGCCAGCAGCCCTGGACAGGTCCCCTACGAGCAGTACTTC.

The CDR3 spells CASSPVGVNQPQHF. The CDR3 nucleotides are TGTGCCAGCTCACCAGTCGGAGTCAATCAGCCCCAGCATTTT. The chain links TRBV18 to TRBJ1-5, with no clear D. The CDR3 runs 14 residues. Germline V gives CDR1 KGHSH, CDR2 LQKENI. Trimming stripped 2 bases from V and 3 bases from J, with 8 bases between.